This is a list of T cell receptor beta chains from one sample in a study of regulatory T cells in long-lasting Graves disease. TCRdb re-called the multiplex PCR reads with MiXCR, one entry per CDR3 protein. The sample gives some 300,000 distinct CDR3 sequences, roughly 21% of which show up once; roughly 50% is in the top ten. The specimen comprised peripheral blood mononuclear cells (PBMCs), sampled when the disease was refractory, from a patient treated with antithyroid drugs. The receptors were gathered from a female donor with Graves disease. Both conserved end residues are part of each CDR3. A D gene is named only where the DNA matches it firmly. Part of the rows lack a size; the others show once, few, many or a class for expanded clones.

TRBJ2-5	few	TRBD2	TRBV9	TGTGCCAGCAGCGTACCGGGACTAGCGGAGACCCAGTACTTC	CASSVPGLAETQYF
TRBJ1-4	many	TRBD1	TRBV12-3/TRBV12-4	TGTGCCAGCAGCTTGACAGGGCAAGGCGAAAAACTGTTTTTT	CASSLTGQGEKLFF
TRBJ1-4	many	.	TRBV15	TGTGCCACCAGCAGAGAGTTGGGGGGCCATGAAAAACTGTTTTTT	CATSRELGGHEKLFF
TRBJ2-2	few	.	TRBV6-2/TRBV6-3	TGTGCCAGCAACCGGAAGACAATGGACGGGGAGCTGTTTTTT	CASNRKTMDGELFF
TRBJ2-7	few	.	TRBV7-6	TGTGCCAGCAGCTTAGCCGAGGTGGACGAGCAGTACTTC	CASSLAEVDEQYF
TRBJ2-5	.	.	TRBV3-1	TGTGCCAGCAGCCAAGACCCTCGGGAGACCCAGTACTTC	CASSQDPRETQYF
TRBJ2-5	many	.	TRBV20-1	TGCAGTGCTAGAGAGTCTGGATGGTCCGAGACCCAGTACTTC	CSARESGWSETQYF
TRBJ1-6	many	.	TRBV28	TGTGCCAGCACCTCGGGACAAGGGGAGCATTCACCCCTCCACTTT	CASTSGQGEHSPLHF
TRBJ2-7	few	.	TRBV2	TGTGCCAGCAGCCCGGGACATTACTCCTACGAGCAGTACTTC	CASSPGHYSYEQYF
TRBJ2-7	.	TRBD1	TRBV7-2	TGTGCCAGCAGCTCGAGGGGGCTAAACATCGGGTTAGGCGAGCAGTACTTC	CASSSRGLNIGLGEQYF
TRBJ2-5	.	.	TRBV30	TGTGCCTGGAGTGTCGCTAGCTGGGAGACCCAGTACTTC	CAWSVASWETQYF
TRBJ2-2	.	.	TRBV7-2	TGTGCCAGCAGCTTACAGATCACCGGGGAGCTGTTTTTT	CASSLQITGELFF
TRBJ1-6	.	.	TRBV6-1	TGTGCCAGCAGCCGCCTGTCCTATAATTCACCCCTCCACTTT	CASSRLSYNSPLHF
TRBJ2-2	.	.	TRBV7-9	TGTGCCAGCTCACCGACAGGGAACACCGGGGAGCTGTTTTTT	CASSPTGNTGELFF
TRBJ2-2	.	TRBD2	TRBV6-1	TGTGCCAGCAGTGAGAGCCTAGCGGGAGGAGGTGGGGAGCTGTTTTTT	CASSESLAGGGGELFF
TRBJ2-2	few	.	TRBV7-2	TGTGCCAGCAGCTTACGACAGTCGGACGGGGAGCTGTTTTTT	CASSLRQSDGELFF
TRBJ2-7	.	TRBD1	TRBV10-3	TGTGCCATCAGTGACCCGGGACAGGTTTCCTACGAGCAGTACTTC	CAISDPGQVSYEQYF
TRBJ2-7	many	.	TRBV12-3/TRBV12-4	TGTGCCAGCAGCTCTGGAGGGCCGGGAGAGCAGTACTTC	CASSSGGPGEQYF
TRBJ2-1	.	TRBD2	TRBV3-1	TGTGCCAGCAGCCAAGAAAGGACTAGCGGGAGCGGTGAGCAGTTCTTC	CASSQERTSGSGEQFF
TRBJ2-5	many	.	TRBV12-3/TRBV12-4	TGTGCCAGCAGTTTATACGGGGAAGAGACCCAGTACTTC	CASSLYGEETQYF
TRBJ2-7	few	.	TRBV20-1	TGCAGTGCTAGGAGAGTCGGGAGCGCCGAGCAGTACTTC	CSARRVGSAEQYF
TRBJ1-2	.	TRBD1	TRBV27	TGTGCCAGCAGTTCCTTACAGGGGGCCCGTAACTATGGCTACACCTTC	CASSSLQGARNYGYTF
TRBJ1-3	few	.	TRBV15	TGTGCCACCAGCACGCGACTCGGAGTGCCTGGAAACACCATATATTTT	CATSTRLGVPGNTIYF
TRBJ2-7	.	TRBD1	TRBV7-2	TGTGCCAGCAGCTTAATGGGACAGAGGTCCTACGAGCAGTACTTC	CASSLMGQRSYEQYF
TRBJ1-3	.	.	TRBV28	TGTGCCAGCAGTCCCGGGTCACTCTCTGGAAACACCATATATTTT	CASSPGSLSGNTIYF
TRBJ2-7	many	.	TRBV24-1	TGTGCCACCCAGAGTAGTGCGGGTCTTCGTCTGAACGAGCAGTACTTC	CATQSSAGLRLNEQYF
TRBJ1-1	few	.	TRBV10-3	TGTGCCATCAGTGAGTCCCCCGACAGAATTTCTGATGCTTTCTTT	CAISESPDRISDAFF